One sample yielded the 26 T cell receptor beta chains listed below, sequenced in a study of T cell responses to AZD1222 COVID-19 vaccine. Measured with immunoSEQ multiplex PCR; TCRdb has only the in-frame clones, and not every one. The sample includes approximately 130,000 clones, around 85% of them seen just once. This material consisted of peripheral blood, taken 28 days after the second dose of the MenACWY control vaccine. The receptor set was obtained from an adult who received the MenACWY meningococcal vaccine as a control.

The V call is TRBV9, the J call TRBJ2-7; D could derive from TRBD1 or TRBD2 (5 bases each). CDR3 length: 14 residues. V was clipped by 4 bases and J by 0 bases, with 11 bases between them. Germline V gene sequence: CDR1 SGDLS, CDR2 YYNGEE. The CDR3 reads CASSRDQSSYEQYF. For the CDR3, the DNA is TGTGCCAGCAGCCGGGACCAGAGCTCCTACGAGCAGTACTTC.

This chain uses TRBV29-1 with TRBJ1-5, with 11 bases matching TRBD1. The CDR3 totals 15 residues. CDR1 and CDR2 from the germline V gene are SQVTM and ANQGSEA. V lost 2 bases, J lost 6 bases, and 6 bases stayed unmatched. The CDR3 spells CSVEIGTGGGQPQHF. CDR3 bases: TGCAGCGTTGAAATCGGGACAGGGGGTGGTCAGCCCCAGCATTTT.

V usage is TRBV15 and J usage is TRBJ1-1; D might be TRBD1 (6 bases). V lost 0 bases and J 4 bases, leaving 9 bases between the germline ends. Germline V gives CDR1 LNHNV, CDR2 YYDKDF (reference sequence). CDR3 length equals 14 residues. CDR3 in DNA: TGTGCCACCAGCAGAGAAGGGGGGCCCACTGAAGCTTTCTTT. Protein: CATSREGGPTEAFF.

This clone has just one count. This sequence joins TRBV5-1 and TRBJ1-1, with a tentative D call TRBD1 (6 bases). Germline loops: CDR1 SGHRS, CDR2 YFSETQ. This CDR3 is built from 13 residues. V was pared by 2 bases and J by 4 bases, with 9 bases between. CDR3 region: CASSFQGGTEAFF. The CDR3 bases are TGCGCCAGCAGCTTCCAAGGGGGCACTGAAGCTTTCTTT.

V usage is TRBV5-1 and J usage is TRBJ1-1; TRBD1 might be the D (5 bases). Germline CDR1 is SGHRS and CDR2 is YFSETQ. V was trimmed by 4 bases and J by 5 bases, leaving 18 bases between them. The CDR3 totals 15 residues. The CDR3 region has the DNA TGCGCCAGCAGCCCGTCCCCCCGGGAGGGGACTGAAGCTTTCTTT. This codes for CASSPSPREGTEAFF.

This chain uses TRBV28 with TRBJ1-2; TRBD1 agrees at 8 bases. The trim removed 4 bases at V and 12 bases at J, leaving 7 bases unmatched. The CDR3 is 12 amino acids. Germline V lookup: CDR1 MDHEN, CDR2 SYDVKM. DNA for the CDR3: TGTGCCAGCAGTTCCCGACAGGGGTCGAACACCTTC. It yields the protein CASSSRQGSNTF.

The CDR3 region is CASSRDRDKNTEAFF. Written as DNA, the CDR3 is TGTGCCAGCAGCCGCGACCGGGACAAGAACACTGAAGCTTTCTTT. The chain links TRBV4-2 to TRBJ1-1; D is possibly TRBD1 (6 bases). V was clipped by 4 bases and J by 1 base, with 13 bases between them. The CDR3 spans 15 residues. CDR1 and CDR2 (germline): LGHNA, YNFKEQ.

The chain carries TRBV7-3 and TRBJ1-1, with D perhaps TRBD1 (5 bases). V was shortened by 0 bases and J by 4 bases, with 24 bases between the two germline ends. CDR1 and CDR2 from the germline V gene are SGHTA and FQGTGA. CDR3 size: 19 residues. CDR3: CASSLTFLNRRIQSTEAFF. The CDR3 coding sequence is TGTGCCAGCAGCTTAACGTTCCTCAACAGGAGGATACAGAGCACTGAAGCTTTCTTT.

This clone was detected only once. The J gene is TRBJ2-2, the V gene TRBV12-3 or TRBV12-4, with D possibly matching TRBD2 (5 bases). This CDR3 has 12 amino acids. V was pared by 7 bases and J by 7 bases, with 10 bases between. The CDR3 sequence is CASNPGSGELFF. The CDR3 DNA follows: TGTGCCAGCAACCCGGGGAGCGGGGAGCTGTTTTTT.

V usage is TRBV28 and J usage is TRBJ1-3, with no clear D. Germline V gives CDR1 MDHEN, CDR2 SYDVKM. The CDR3 sequence is 17 residues long. V was pared by 5 bases and J by 0 bases, with 17 bases between. CDR3 nucleotide sequence: TGTGCCAGCAGTCCCCCTGGGCGGCAGAGCTCTGGAAACACCATATATTTT. Translation: CASSPPGRQSSGNTIYF.

J is TRBJ2-2 and V is TRBV9; D is uncertain. V lost 2 bases and J lost 2, with 4 bases in between. CDR3 length: 13 residues. CDR1 and CDR2 from the germline V gene are SGDLS and YYNGEE. The DNA of the CDR3 is TGTGCCAGCAGCGTGTCAAACACCGGGGAGCTGTTTTTT. Translation gives CASSVSNTGELFF.

This clone appeared a single time. The rearrangement joins TRBV6-1 to TRBJ1-2; the match to TRBD1 covers 9 bases. V trimming: 0 bases; J trimming: 7 bases; junction bases outside the gene matches: 9. The CDR3 consists of 16 residues. Germline lookup yields CDR1 MNHNS and CDR2 SASEGT. The CDR3 sequence: CASSEAPLGQGFGYTF. The DNA for the CDR3 is TGTGCCAGCAGTGAAGCGCCTCTTGGACAGGGGTTTGGCTACACCTTC.

This clone is a singleton in its sample. The rearrangement links TRBV29-1 to TRBJ2-1; 7 positions agree with TRBD2. This CDR3 is built from 13 residues. The V gene end was trimmed by 5 bases and the J gene end by 4 bases; junction bases not matched to a gene: 5. CDR1 and CDR2 (germline): SQVTM, ANQGSEA. The CDR3 here is CSVLSGVYNEQFF. CDR3 DNA sequence: TGCAGCGTTCTCAGCGGGGTATACAATGAGCAGTTCTTC.

The CDR3 reads CASSYETGNGNTIYF. The DNA of the CDR3 is TGTGCCAGCAGTTACGAAACAGGGAATGGAAACACCATATATTTT. The rearrangement uses TRBV6-6 and TRBJ1-3; D may be TRBD1 (6 bases). Per germline, CDR1 MNHNY and CDR2 SVGAGI (reference sequence). The CDR3 totals 15 residues. V dropped 2 bases and J dropped 3 bases, with 11 bases sitting between them.

The chain uses TRBV19 and TRBJ1-1; D is unresolved. This CDR3 is 15 amino acids long. With 9 bases removed from V and 0 bases from J, the gap between germline ends came to 17 bases. The germline V gene encodes CDR1 LNHDA and CDR2 SQIVND (reference sequence). This CDR3 is CASRSSPLMNTEAFF. Written as DNA, the CDR3 is TGTGCCAGCCGGTCCTCTCCCTTGATGAACACTGAAGCTTTCTTT.

The chain recombines TRBV5-1 with TRBJ2-4; a possible D gene is TRBD2 (5 bases). The CDR3 extends over 14 amino acids. Germline V gene sequence: CDR1 SGHRS, CDR2 YFSETQ. Trimming shortened V by 0 bases and J by 7 bases, and 11 bases separated the two germline ends. The CDR3 nucleotides are TGCGCCAGCAGCTTGGATCGGGGAGTCAACATTCAGTACTTC. This gives the protein CASSLDRGVNIQYF.

In its sample, this clone was seen a few times. The J gene is TRBJ1-2, the V gene TRBV30, with D unclear. Germline lookup yields CDR1 GTSNPN and CDR2 SVGIG (reference sequence). The CDR3 loop spans 11 amino acids. CDR3 protein: CVGQSNYGYTF. The CDR3 nucleotides read TGTGTGGGCCAATCTAACTATGGCTACACCTTC.

This clone showed up just a few times. The V and J genes are TRBV24-1 and TRBJ1-2, with D perhaps matching TRBD1 (5 bases). V dropped 2 bases and J dropped 5 bases, with 14 bases sitting between them. The CDR3 runs 15 residues. CDR1 is KGHDR and CDR2 is SFDVKD in the germline V gene. CDR3 DNA sequence: TGTGCCACCAGTGATTGGCAGGGAACGGCGTATGGCTACACCTTC. It codes for CATSDWQGTAYGYTF.

The J gene is TRBJ2-5, the V gene TRBV2, with 8 bases identical to TRBD1. This CDR3 contains 14 residues. Trimming removed 5 bases from V and 5 bases from J; junction bases left unmatched: 7. From germline, CDR1 is SNHLY and CDR2 FYNNEI. The CDR3 loop is CASSFRGLGETQYF. The CDR3 coding sequence is TGTGCCAGCAGTTTCAGGGGGCTAGGGGAGACCCAGTACTTC.

The J gene is TRBJ1-2, the V gene TRBV5-6, with D maybe TRBD1 (6 bases). CDR1 and CDR2 (germline): SGHDT, YYEEEE. The CDR3 has 13 residues. V was trimmed by 2 bases and J by 6 bases, leaving 11 bases between them. CDR3 region: CASSFPGGNGYTF. The CDR3 DNA is TGTGCCAGCAGCTTTCCGGGGGGCAATGGCTACACCTTC.

The J gene is TRBJ1-1, the V gene TRBV19; D ambiguous. Germline V gives CDR1 LNHDA, CDR2 SQIVND (reference sequence). V was pared by 8 bases and J by 2 bases, with 12 bases between. This CDR3 is built from 13 residues. The CDR3 sequence: CASSTDLNTEAFF. DNA of the CDR3: TGTGCCAGTTCCACCGACCTAAACACTGAAGCTTTCTTT.

V gene TRBV2 combines with J gene TRBJ2-7, with 9 bases matching TRBD2. The germline gives CDR1 SNHLY, CDR2 FYNNEI. The CDR3 runs 14 residues. J gave up 2 bases and V 4 bases, and 3 bases lay outside the gene matches. The CDR3 protein is CASSALAGPYEQYV. For the CDR3, the DNA is TGTGCCAGCAGTGCCCTAGCGGGACCCTACGAGCAGTACGTC.

This chain connects TRBV30 to TRBJ1-1; no clear D. Germline V gene data show CDR1 as GTSNPN and CDR2 as SVGIG (reference sequence). This CDR3 comprises 13 residues. The germline V and J ends were trimmed by 3 bases and 7 bases, with 15 bases remaining between them. The CDR3 loop is CAWRPWTAVEAFF. The DNA of the CDR3 is TGTGCCTGGAGACCCTGGACGGCCGTTGAAGCTTTCTTT.

The chain links TRBV7-9 to TRBJ2-3; 10 nucleotides align to TRBD1. Germline CDR1 reads SEHNR; CDR2 reads FQNEAQ (reference sequence). J lost 4 bases, V lost 1 base, and 8 bases had no gene match. The CDR3 is 17 amino acids. The CDR3 DNA reads as TGTGCCAGCAGCTTAGAAGGGACAGGGGTTTTGCCAGATACGCAGTATTTT. This encodes CASSLEGTGVLPDTQYF.

This clone was found once. The rearrangement links TRBV5-1 to TRBJ1-4; 11 positions agree with TRBD1. There are 16 residues in the CDR3. Germline loops: CDR1 SGHRS, CDR2 YFSETQ. Trimming cost V 3 bases and J 4 bases; bases outside gene matches: 5. The CDR3 loop reads CASSWSGTGGNEKLFF. CDR3 bases: TGCGCCAGCAGCTGGTCCGGGACAGGGGGTAATGAAAAACTGTTTTTT.

The chain recombines TRBV7-9 with TRBJ2-2; 8 positions match TRBD2. The CDR3 length is 18 residues. Germline V gene sequence: CDR1 SEHNR, CDR2 FQNEAQ (reference sequence). The junction had 11 bases not matched to a gene; V was cut back by 5 bases and J by 0 bases. CDR3 DNA: TGTGCCAGCAGCCCCCTCCTCGGGGGGGGACCGAACACCGGGGAGCTGTTTTTT. Translation gives CASSPLLGGGPNTGELFF.